A selection of T cell receptor beta chains follows, all from one sample in a study of cytomegalovirus exposure and HLA in healthy donors. The assay was immunoSEQ multiplex PCR, and TCRdb's table has in-frame clones only and misses some. The sample contains roughly 160,000 clones, roughly 85% of which appear only once. Sample: PBMCs. These receptors were taken from a boy aged 2 to 10 in good health and CMV-seronegative. Each CDR3 is given with its conserved first and last residue. D genes are given only for firm matches. The size field is filled for only some rows; it gives once, few, many or a size class.

J	size	V	D	DNA	CDR3
TRBJ2-7	-	TRBV2	TRBD1	TGTGCCAGCAGCGCTGACAGGGGTCCCGAGCAGTACTTC	CASSADRGPEQYF
TRBJ2-1	few	TRBV2	-	TGTGCCAGCAGTGAAAAGCGGGTTTACAATGAGCAGTTCTTC	CASSEKRVYNEQFF
TRBJ2-5	-	TRBV7-2	TRBD2	TGTGCCAGCAGGCCACCCCGGAAAGTAGCGGGAGAAGAGACCCAGTACTTC	CASRPPRKVAGEETQYF
TRBJ1-2	-	TRBV5-1	TRBD1	TGCGCCAGCAGCTTGTCCCCCCCGGGACAGGGGGATTTAGGCTACACCTTC	CASSLSPPGQGDLGYTF
TRBJ1-1	few	TRBV10-3	-	TGTGCCATCAGTTTGGACAGTAACACTGAAGCTTTCTTT	CAISLDSNTEAFF
TRBJ1-1	-	TRBV10-2	-	TGCGCCAGCAAGGCGGGGGCTCTGAACACTGAAGCTTTCTTT	CASKAGALNTEAFF
TRBJ2-1	-	TRBV4-1	TRBD2	TGCGCCAGCAGCCAAGCTTCGGAACTAGCGGGAGTCCGTGAGCAGTTCTTC	CASSQASELAGVREQFF
TRBJ2-7	-	TRBV27	TRBD1	TGTGCCAGCAGGGGACAGGGTAGATTCGACGAGCAGTACTTC	CASRGQGRFDEQYF
TRBJ1-6	-	TRBV6-1	TRBD1	TGTGCCAGCAGTGAAGTCCACAGGGGATCGAATTCACCCCTCCACTTT	CASSEVHRGSNSPLHF
TRBJ1-1	-	TRBV9	-	TGTGCCAGCAGCACACATCCCAGGGAAGGCGCCGCTTTCTTT	CASSTHPREGAAFF
TRBJ2-6	-	TRBV5-4	TRBD1	TGTGCCAGCAGCGGAACAGGGGGCCGGTTGTCTGGGGCCAACGTCCTGACTTTC	CASSGTGGRLSGANVLTF
TRBJ2-3	few	TRBV6-1	-	TGTGCCAGCAGTGCGACTCCCCCGGGACTCAGCACAGATACGCAGTATTTT	CASSATPPGLSTDTQYF
TRBJ1-3	-	TRBV28	-	TGTGCCAGCAGTTCGGGACTCTCTGGAAACACCATATATTTT	CASSSGLSGNTIYF
TRBJ2-6	few	TRBV14	-	TGTGCCAGCAGCCTAACAGGGACTGGGGCCAACGTCCTGACTTTC	CASSLTGTGANVLTF
TRBJ1-1	-	TRBV6-5	TRBD1	TGTGCCAGCAGTCGGACAGGGGGAGGTGAAGCTTTCTTT	CASSRTGGGEAFF
TRBJ2-1	-	TRBV5-1	TRBD2	TGCGCCAGCAGCTGGGGGGGTATGAGACTAACCTACAATGAGCAGTTCTTC	CASSWGGMRLTYNEQFF
TRBJ2-5	-	TRBV5-4	-	TGTGCCAGCAGCTTGGCTAAAACTCAAGAGACCCAGTACTTC	CASSLAKTQETQYF
TRBJ2-3	-	TRBV7-9	TRBD2	TGTGCCAGCAGCTCCCCCAGCGGGGTAGATACGCAGTATTTT	CASSSPSGVDTQYF
TRBJ2-1	-	TRBV2	TRBD2	TGTGCCAGCAGGACGGTGACTAGCGGGACCCATGAGCAGTTCTTC	CASRTVTSGTHEQFF
TRBJ1-2	once	TRBV6-1	-	TGTGCCAGCAGTGTGGGGGCCGACTATGGCTACACCTTC	CASSVGADYGYTF
TRBJ1-5	-	TRBV4-1	-	TGCGCCAGCAGCCAACCAGGGTTGCAGCCCCAGCATTTT	CASSQPGLQPQHF
TRBJ2-1	-	TRBV5-6	TRBD2	TGTGCCAGCAGTCTTAGCGGGAGGCCCTCCTACAATGAGCAGTTCTTC	CASSLSGRPSYNEQFF
TRBJ2-2	-	TRBV7-6	-	TGTGCCAGCAGCCCCGTAGCCGGGGAGCTGTTTTTT	CASSPVAGELFF
TRBJ2-7	-	TRBV5-6	-	TGTGCCAGCAGCTTGTCGGACACAAGCTCCTACGAGCAGTACTTC	CASSLSDTSSYEQYF
TRBJ1-6	-	TRBV5-5	-	TGTGCCAGCAGCCAGACCCCGAGGAGCTCCTATAATTCACCCCTCCACTTT	CASSQTPRSSYNSPLHF
TRBJ2-1	-	TRBV29-1	TRBD1	TGCAGCGTTGCCCGGACAGGCCTGTACAATGAGCAGTTCTTC	CSVARTGLYNEQFF
TRBJ1-2	-	TRBV12-5	-	TGTGCTAGTGGTTTGGCCAGCAGCGATGGCTACACCTTC	CASGLASSDGYTF
TRBJ2-7	-	TRBV30	-	TGTGCCTGCTATACAGGGCTACACTACGAGCAGTACTTC	CACYTGLHYEQYF
TRBJ2-2	-	TRBV7-9	-	TGTGCCAGCAGCCCACCCCCACAGTCGAACACCGGGGAGCTGTTTTTT	CASSPPPQSNTGELFF
TRBJ1-1	-	TRBV11-3	TRBD1	TGTGCCAGCAGCTTAGCTGCCAAGGGACAGGGGGCGGGGACTGAAGCTTTCTTT	CASSLAAKGQGAGTEAFF